This T cell receptor (beta chain) was sequenced during a study of cytomegalovirus exposure and HLA in healthy donors (dated by TCRdb to 2016 to 2017). For context, the study as a whole: A later analysis indicated that the roughly 120 validation repertoires were generated on the platform also employed for the approximately 700 repertoires of the first cohort. The aim of the study was to test whether cataloging public T cell receptors could identify signatures of past pathogen exposure. Along with the roughly 670-subject first cohort, a separate validation cohort of around 110 different subjects was used. To predict cytomegalovirus infection status, the study brought together high-throughput TCR immunosequencing, statistical association of individual TCRs with disease status, and machine learning. Study-wide conclusions, independent of this receptor: The study gave a list of about 160 TCR beta chains associated with cytomegalovirus. In vitro tests confirmed that a few of the cytomegalovirus-associated TCR beta chains recognize cytomegalovirus antigens. A later analysis lacked HLA typing for the validation cohort, so it scored co-occurrence in that cohort across all 110 or so repertoires. Across donors, most TCR sequences were observed very rarely, whereas some public TCRs were present in many individuals. The authors suggested that the approach could potentially be extended to other disease states and immunological phenotypes. Cytomegalovirus status was reported to be diagnosed by the classifier with high specificity and sensitivity in both the original and validation cohorts. Of the cluster scores, 85% to 95% were above 0 in a later analysis, which found that TCRs clustered in the first cohort also tended to co-occur in the 120 validation repertoires.

Receptor libraries were prepared by the immunoSEQ multiplex PCR assay. On the study's bioinformatics: A statistical classification framework was built to diagnose cytomegalovirus status from the catalog of TCR beta chain sequences. TCRdb retrieved this table from immuneACCESS and kept in-frame rearrangements only. Not all clones are present; in checked studies, unresolved V genes account for under half, and no reason is known for the remainder. V and J calls and clone size are given by that table; D and trimming were obtained from the DNA. Here the sample has around 130,000 clones; roughly 89% occur a single time. Of the sample, 3% to 3.5% is held by the ten largest clones. The donors were included in the validation cohort of over a hundred subjects, a group kept apart from the roughly 680-subject first cohort. Details on this clone: Its antigen target is currently unknown. Base qualities are not at hand, and no much larger clone is one base apart.

Sequencing was done on a sample of PBMCs. This TCR was sampled from a man aged 30-40 years in good health and CMV-seronegative.

CDR3 region: CASSMGGGTEAFF. In nucleotides, the sequence is TGTGCCAGTAGTATGGGGGGGGGCACTGAAGCTTTCTTT. In this chain, TRBV19 is recombined with TRBJ1-1, and the D gene may be TRBD1, 5 bases matching. CDR1 and CDR2 were assigned from the germline V gene (reference sequence) as LNHDA and SQIVND. Trimming costs V 3 bases and J 4 bases, and their ends lie 9 bases apart. Inclusive of the bounding cysteine and phenylalanine, the CDR3 is 13 residues long. The kept DNA is CDR3 alone, 39 bases in frame from the first base.